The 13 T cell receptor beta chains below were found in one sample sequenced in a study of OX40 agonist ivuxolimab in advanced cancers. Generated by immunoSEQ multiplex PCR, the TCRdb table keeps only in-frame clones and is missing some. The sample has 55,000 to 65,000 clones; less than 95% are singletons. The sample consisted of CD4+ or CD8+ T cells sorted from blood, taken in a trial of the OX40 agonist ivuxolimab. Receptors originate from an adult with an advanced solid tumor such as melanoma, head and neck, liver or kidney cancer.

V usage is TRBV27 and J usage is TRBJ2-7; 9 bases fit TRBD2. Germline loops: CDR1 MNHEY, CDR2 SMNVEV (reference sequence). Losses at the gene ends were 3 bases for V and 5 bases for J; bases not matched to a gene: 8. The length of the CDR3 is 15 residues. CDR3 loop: CASSFSSGKGNEQYF. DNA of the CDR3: TGTGCCAGCAGTTTTTCTAGCGGGAAAGGTAACGAGCAGTACTTC.

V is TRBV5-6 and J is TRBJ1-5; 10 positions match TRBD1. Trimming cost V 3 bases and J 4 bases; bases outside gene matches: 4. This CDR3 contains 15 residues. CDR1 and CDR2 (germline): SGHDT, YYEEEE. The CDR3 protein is CASSWGQGRNQPQHF. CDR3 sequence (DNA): TGTGCCAGCAGCTGGGGACAGGGGAGGAATCAGCCCCAGCATTTT.

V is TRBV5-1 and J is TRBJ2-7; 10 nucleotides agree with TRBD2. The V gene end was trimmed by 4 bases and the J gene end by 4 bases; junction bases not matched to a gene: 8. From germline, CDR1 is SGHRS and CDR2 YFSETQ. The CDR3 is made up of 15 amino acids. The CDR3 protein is CASSRTSGSHYEQYF. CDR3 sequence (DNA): TGCGCCAGCAGCCGGACTAGCGGAAGCCATTACGAGCAGTACTTC. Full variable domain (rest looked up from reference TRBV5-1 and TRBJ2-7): KAGVTQTPRYLIKTRGQQVTLSCSPISGHRSVSWYQQTPGQGLQFLFEYFSETQRNKGNFPGRFSGRQFSNSRSEMNVSTLELGDSALYLCASSRTSGSHYEQYFGPGTRLTVT.

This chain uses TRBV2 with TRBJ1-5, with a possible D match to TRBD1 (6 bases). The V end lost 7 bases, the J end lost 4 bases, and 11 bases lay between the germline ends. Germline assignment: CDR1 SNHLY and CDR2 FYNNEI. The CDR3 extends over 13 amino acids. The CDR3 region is CASKGELNQPQHF. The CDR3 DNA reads TGTGCCAGCAAGGGGGAATTAAATCAGCCCCAGCATTTT.

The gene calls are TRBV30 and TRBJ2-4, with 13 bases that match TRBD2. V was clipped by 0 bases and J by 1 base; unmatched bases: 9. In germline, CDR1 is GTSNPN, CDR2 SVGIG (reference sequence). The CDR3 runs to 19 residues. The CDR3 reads CAWSVLLTSGRAAKNIQYF. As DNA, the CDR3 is TGTGCCTGGAGTGTACTCCTAACTAGCGGGAGGGCGGCCAAAAACATTCAGTACTTC.

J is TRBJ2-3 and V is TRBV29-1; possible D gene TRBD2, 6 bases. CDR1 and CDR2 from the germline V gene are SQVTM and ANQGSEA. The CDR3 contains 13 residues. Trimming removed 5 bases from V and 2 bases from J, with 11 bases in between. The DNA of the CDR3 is TGCAGCGTTACAACGGGAGTCACAGATACGCAGTATTTT. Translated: CSVTTGVTDTQYF.

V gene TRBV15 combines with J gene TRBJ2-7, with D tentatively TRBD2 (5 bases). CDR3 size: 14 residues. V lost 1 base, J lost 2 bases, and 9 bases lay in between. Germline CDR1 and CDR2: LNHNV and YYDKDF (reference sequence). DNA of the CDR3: TGTGCCACCAGCAGAGGGAGGAACACCTACGAGCAGTACTTC. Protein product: CATSRGRNTYEQYF.

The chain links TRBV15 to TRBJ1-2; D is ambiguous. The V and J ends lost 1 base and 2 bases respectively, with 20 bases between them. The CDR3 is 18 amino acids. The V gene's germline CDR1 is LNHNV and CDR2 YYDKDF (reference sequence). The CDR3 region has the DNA TGTGCCACCAGCAGAGTATTGGGAGGAAGGACGCGAAACTATGGCTACACCTTC. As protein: CATSRVLGGRTRNYGYTF.

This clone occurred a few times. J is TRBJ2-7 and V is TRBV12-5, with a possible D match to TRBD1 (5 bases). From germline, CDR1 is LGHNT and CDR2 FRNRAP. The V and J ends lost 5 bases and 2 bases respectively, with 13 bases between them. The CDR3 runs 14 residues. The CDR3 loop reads CASGPGQLTYEQYF. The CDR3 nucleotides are TGTGCTAGTGGTCCCGGACAACTTACCTACGAGCAGTACTTC.

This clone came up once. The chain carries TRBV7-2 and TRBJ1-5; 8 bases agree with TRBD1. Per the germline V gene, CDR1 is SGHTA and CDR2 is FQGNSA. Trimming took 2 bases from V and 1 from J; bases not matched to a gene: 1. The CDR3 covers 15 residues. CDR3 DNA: TGTGCCAGCAGCTTAACAGGGGGGAGCAATCAGCCCCAGCATTTT. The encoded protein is CASSLTGGSNQPQHF. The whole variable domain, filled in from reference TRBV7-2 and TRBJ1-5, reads GAGVSQSPSNKVTEKGKDVELRCDPISGHTALYWYRQSLGQGLEFLIYFQGNSAPDKSGLPSDRFSAERTGGSVSTLTIQRTQQEDSAVYLCASSLTGGSNQPQHFGDGTRLSIL.

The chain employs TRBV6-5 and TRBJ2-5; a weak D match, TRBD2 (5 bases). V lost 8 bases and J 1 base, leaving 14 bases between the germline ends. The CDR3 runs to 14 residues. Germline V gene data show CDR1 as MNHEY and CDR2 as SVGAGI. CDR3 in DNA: TGTGCCAGCGGTCAGCAGCGGATCCAAGAGACCCAGTACTTC. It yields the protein CASGQQRIQETQYF.

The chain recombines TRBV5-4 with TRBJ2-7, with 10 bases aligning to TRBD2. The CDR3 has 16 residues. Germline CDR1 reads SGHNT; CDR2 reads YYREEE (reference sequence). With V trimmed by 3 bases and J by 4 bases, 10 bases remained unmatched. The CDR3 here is CASSSPGVAGGYEQYF. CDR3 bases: TGTGCCAGCAGCTCTCCTGGGGTAGCGGGAGGTTACGAGCAGTACTTC.

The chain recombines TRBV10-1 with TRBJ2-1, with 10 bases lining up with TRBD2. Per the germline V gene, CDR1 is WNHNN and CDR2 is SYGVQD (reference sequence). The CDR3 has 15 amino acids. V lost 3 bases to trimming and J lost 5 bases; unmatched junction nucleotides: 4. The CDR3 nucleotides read TGCGCCAGCAGTGAAAGCGGGAGGGCACACAATGAGCAGTTCTTC. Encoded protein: CASSESGRAHNEQFF.